The 26 T cell receptor beta chains in this list originate from one sample, sequenced in a study of control samples from healthy donors and cancer patients. Generated by immunoSEQ multiplex PCR, the TCRdb table keeps only in-frame clones and is missing some. The data contain about 160,000 clones, around 94% of them seen just once; the ten biggest clones take up less than 15%. Sequencing input: PBMCs. The receptors shown here come from a man aged 60-69 years with colorectal cancer.

This rearrangement joins TRBV6-5 to TRBJ2-3, with D hard to call. Germline CDR1 reads MNHEY; CDR2 reads SVGAGI. The CDR3 consists of 14 residues. Between the trimmed V and J ends, which lost 6 bases and 0 bases, there was a span of 10 bases. The CDR3 region is CASSLNPSTDTQYF. The CDR3 nucleotides are TGTGCCAGCAGCCTCAACCCAAGCACAGATACGCAGTATTTT.

The chain employs TRBV5-6 and TRBJ2-2, with 9 bases that match TRBD1. This CDR3 has 15 amino acids. V dropped 2 bases and J dropped 3; count of bases not matched to a gene: 2. CDR1 SGHDT and CDR2 YYEEEE come from the germline V gene. The CDR3 coding sequence is TGTGCCAGCAGCTTTGGACAGGGGTACACCGGGGAGCTGTTTTTT. It translates to CASSFGQGYTGELFF.

The chain has TRBV12-3 or TRBV12-4 and TRBJ1-1; TRBD1 matches 7 bases. V lost 6 bases to trimming and J lost 7 bases; unmatched junction nucleotides: 8. This CDR3 region has 13 residues. CDR3 protein: CASREQGTGEAFF. The CDR3 DNA is TGTGCCAGCAGAGAACAGGGGACGGGTGAAGCTTTCTTT.

The chain joins TRBV7-2 to TRBJ1-2; D possibly corresponds to TRBD1 (6 bases). V lost 5 bases and J 7 bases, leaving 11 bases between the germline ends. This CDR3 comprises 12 residues. Looked up from germline, CDR1 is SGHTA and CDR2 is FQGNSA. CDR3 amino acids: CASSKTGAGYTF. In DNA form, the CDR3 reads TGTGCCAGCAGCAAAACGGGGGCTGGCTACACCTTC. Complete variable domain (other parts from reference TRBV7-2 and TRBJ1-2): GAGVSQSPSNKVTEKGKDVELRCDPISGHTALYWYRQSLGQGLEFLIYFQGNSAPDKSGLPSDRFSAERTGGSVSTLTIQRTQQEDSAVYLCASSKTGAGYTFGSGTRLTVV.

The count of this clone is one. The chain joins TRBV5-1 to TRBJ2-7; 10 bases match TRBD1. J was trimmed by 6 bases and V by 5 bases; bases with no gene match: 8. Germline V gene sequence: CDR1 SGHRS, CDR2 YFSETQ. The CDR3 is 14 residues long. The CDR3 sequence: CASRHDRGLSEQYF. DNA for the CDR3: TGCGCCAGCAGACATGACAGGGGGCTCTCCGAGCAGTACTTC.

The gene calls are TRBV27 and TRBJ1-6; D not certain. The CDR3 spans 16 residues. Germline V gives CDR1 MNHEY, CDR2 SMNVEV (reference sequence). Trimming removed 7 bases from V and 0 bases from J, with 13 bases in between. The CDR3 reads CASTPLLSSYNSPLHF. CDR3 sequence (DNA): TGTGCCAGCACCCCCCTCCTGAGCTCCTATAATTCACCCCTCCACTTT.

V usage is TRBV9 and J usage is TRBJ2-5, with D uncertain. With 3 bases removed from V and 4 bases from J, the gap between germline ends came to 10 bases. Germline loops: CDR1 SGDLS, CDR2 YYNGEE. This CDR3 is built from 13 residues. CDR3 sequence (DNA): TGTGCCAGCAGCGCCAGCGTTGGAGAGACCCAGTACTTC. Residues: CASSASVGETQYF.

The chain joins TRBV9 to TRBJ2-2; 11 bases line up with TRBD2. V was pared by 4 bases and J by 4 bases, with 3 bases of the junction left unmatched. The CDR3 is 15 amino acids. The V gene's germline CDR1 is SGDLS and CDR2 YYNGEE. The CDR3: CASSPGTSGTGELFF. The DNA for the CDR3 is TGTGCCAGCAGCCCTGGGACTAGCGGCACCGGGGAGCTGTTTTTT.

The chain has TRBV2 and TRBJ2-2; no reliable D call. Trimming pared 7 bases from V and 1 base from J, leaving 1 base between. This CDR3 is 11 amino acids long. The germline gives CDR1 SNHLY, CDR2 FYNNEI. The CDR3 DNA sequence: TGTGCCAGCAAGAACACCGGGGAGCTGTTTTTT. Its translation: CASKNTGELFF.

J is TRBJ2-5 and V is TRBV3-1 (or the pseudogene TRBV3-2); D is perhaps TRBD2 (6 bases). CDR3 length: 16 residues. Germline loops: CDR1 LGHDT, CDR2 YNNKEL (reference sequence). The germline V and J ends were trimmed by 3 bases and 1 base, with 15 bases remaining between them. Here the CDR3 reads CASSHFVGGLQETQYF. In DNA, the CDR3 is TGTGCCAGCAGCCACTTCGTGGGGGGTCTCCAAGAGACCCAGTACTTC.

This chain uses TRBV5-1 with TRBJ2-7; no firm D call. Germline lookup yields CDR1 SGHRS and CDR2 YFSETQ. The CDR3 runs to 13 residues. The V end lost 0 bases, the J end lost 7 bases, and 11 bases lay between the germline ends. CDR3 loop: CASSLGRTEEQYF. The DNA for the CDR3 is TGCGCCAGCAGCTTGGGGCGGACGGAAGAGCAGTACTTC.

The chain combines TRBV19 with TRBJ2-3; 7 bases line up with TRBD2. Germline V gene lookup returns CDR1 LNHDA and CDR2 SQIVND (reference sequence). This CDR3 is built from 14 residues. Trimming cost V 5 bases and J 10 bases; bases outside gene matches: 12. The CDR3 sequence is CASSQSGEGIPQYF. CDR3 in DNA: TGTGCCAGTAGTCAGAGCGGGGAGGGGATTCCGCAGTATTTT. Variable domain in full (rest from reference TRBV19 and TRBJ2-3): DGGITQSPKYLFRKEGQNVTLSCEQNLNHDAMYWYRQDPGQGLRLIYYSQIVNDFQKGDIAEGYSVSREKKESFPLTVTSAQKNPTAFYLCASSQSGEGIPQYFGPGTRLTVL.

The V call is TRBV2, the J call TRBJ2-5; D call uncertain. This CDR3 is 13 amino acids long. V lost 2 bases and J 5 bases, leaving 9 bases between the germline ends. The germline gives CDR1 SNHLY, CDR2 FYNNEI. CDR3 amino acids: CASSESSWETQYF. In nucleotides, the CDR3 is TGTGCCAGCAGTGAATCTAGTTGGGAGACCCAGTACTTC.

This chain connects TRBV7-9 to TRBJ2-5; 8 nucleotides line up with TRBD1. J gave up 5 bases and V 1 base, and 6 bases lay outside the gene matches. The CDR3 runs 15 residues. Germline V gene sequence: CDR1 SEHNR, CDR2 FQNEAQ (reference sequence). The CDR3 DNA is TGTGCCAGCAGCTTAGTCCAGGGGGCGACGGAGACCCAGTACTTC. Amino acids: CASSLVQGATETQYF.

The gene calls are TRBV5-1 and TRBJ2-2; 12 bases are shared with TRBD2. The CDR3 runs 19 residues. Germline CDR1 reads SGHRS; CDR2 reads YFSETQ. Losses at the gene ends were 4 bases for V and 1 base for J; bases not matched to a gene: 11. This chain's CDR3 is CASSLGLAGYNQNTGELFF. CDR3 in DNA: TGCGCCAGCAGCCTAGGACTAGCGGGATATAACCAGAACACCGGGGAGCTGTTTTTT. Full variable domain (rest looked up from reference TRBV5-1 and TRBJ2-2): KAGVTQTPRYLIKTRGQQVTLSCSPISGHRSVSWYQQTPGQGLQFLFEYFSETQRNKGNFPGRFSGRQFSNSRSEMNVSTLELGDSALYLCASSLGLAGYNQNTGELFFGEGSRLTVL.

V gene TRBV19 combines with J gene TRBJ1-4; unclear D gene. V lost 4 bases and J lost 3, with 0 bases in between. Germline V gene lookup returns CDR1 LNHDA and CDR2 SQIVND (reference sequence). The CDR3 consists of 11 residues. CDR3 residues: CASSTNEKLFF. CDR3 sequence (DNA): TGTGCCAGTAGTACTAATGAAAAACTGTTTTTT.

V and J are TRBV7-2 and TRBJ2-3, with D unclear. Germline V gene data show CDR1 as SGHTA and CDR2 as FQGNSA. Trimming took off 4 bases at V and 6 bases at J, with 17 bases between the two ends. This CDR3 contains 15 residues. The CDR3 sequence: CASSSNSRNGDTQYF. CDR3 bases: TGTGCCAGCAGCTCAAATTCCAGGAACGGGGATACGCAGTATTTT.

This chain connects TRBV6-5 to TRBJ2-7; tentative D call: TRBD2 (5 bases). Trimming stripped 0 bases from V and 3 bases from J, with 9 bases between. Per the germline V gene, CDR1 is MNHEY and CDR2 is SVGAGI. This CDR3 is 14 amino acids long. CDR3 in amino acids: CASSYSEAVYEQYF. CDR3 nucleotide sequence: TGTGCCAGCAGTTACTCGGAGGCGGTCTACGAGCAGTACTTC.

The genes are TRBV7-9 and TRBJ2-2, with TRBD2 as a possible D gene (5 bases). The germline V gene encodes CDR1 SEHNR and CDR2 FQNEAQ (reference sequence). The CDR3 spans 17 residues. Trimming removed 2 bases at V and 5 bases at J, with 18 bases between. The CDR3 spells CASSLHWETRGTGELFF. The CDR3 coding sequence is TGTGCCAGCAGCTTACATTGGGAGACCCGAGGGACCGGGGAGCTGTTTTTT.

CDR3 in DNA: TGCGCCAGCAGCCAAGATTGGACAGGGAACAATCAGCCCCAGCATTTT. Protein: CASSQDWTGNNQPQHF. The chain employs TRBV4-3 and TRBJ1-5; 8 positions match TRBD1. CDR3 length: 16 residues. Per germline, CDR1 LGHNA and CDR2 YSLEER. With V trimmed by 0 bases and J by 3 bases, 4 bases remained unmatched.

The chain joins TRBV10-2 to TRBJ2-6; D may be TRBD1 (6 bases). In germline, CDR1 is WSHSY, CDR2 SAAADI. CDR3 length equals 15 residues. The V end was cut by 6 bases, the J end by 1 base, with 10 bases between. CDR3 sequence: CASRLQGSGANVLTF. The CDR3 bases are TGCGCCAGCAGACTACAGGGTTCTGGGGCCAACGTCCTGACTTTC.

The V and J genes are TRBV6-1 and TRBJ2-3, with D unclear. CDR1 is MNHNS, CDR2 SASEGT, per germline. The CDR3 extends over 13 amino acids. Between the trimmed V and J ends, which lost 1 base and 5 bases, there was a span of 7 bases. CDR3 loop: CASSEVPEDTQYF. DNA for the CDR3: TGTGCCAGCAGTGAAGTGCCCGAAGATACGCAGTATTTT.

The V and J genes are TRBV5-6 and TRBJ1-2; 8 positions agree with TRBD1. The V and J ends lost 4 bases and 4 bases, in that order; junction bases with no gene match: 6. Germline loops: CDR1 SGHDT, CDR2 YYEEEE. This CDR3 is built from 14 residues. This chain's CDR3 is CASSPGQGSYGYTF. CDR3 DNA: TGTGCCAGCAGCCCTGGACAGGGAAGCTATGGCTACACCTTC.

This chain uses TRBV9 with TRBJ2-7, with D possibly matching TRBD1 (6 bases). The CDR3 runs to 13 residues. Per the germline V gene, CDR1 is SGDLS and CDR2 is YYNGEE. Trimming stripped 5 bases from V and 0 bases from J, with 9 bases between. The CDR3 bases are TGTGCCAGCAGTACAGGGTTCTCCTACGAGCAGTACTTC. Translation gives CASSTGFSYEQYF.

The rearrangement joins TRBV6-5 to TRBJ1-5; 8 bases agree with TRBD1. From germline, CDR1 is MNHEY and CDR2 SVGAGI. J was trimmed by 6 bases and V by 6 bases; bases with no gene match: 7. The CDR3 runs to 14 residues. CDR3 sequence reads: CASRPPGGSQPQHF. CDR3 nucleotide sequence: TGTGCCAGCAGGCCTCCAGGGGGCAGTCAGCCCCAGCATTTT.

The chain employs TRBV19 and TRBJ2-5; D assignment may be TRBD1 or TRBD2 (5 bases each). The V and J ends lost 3 bases and 0 bases respectively, with 8 bases between them. CDR3 length: 14 amino acids. Germline V gives CDR1 LNHDA, CDR2 SQIVND (reference sequence). The CDR3 nucleotides read TGTGCCAGTAGTATGAGGGGCGACCAAGAGACCCAGTACTTC. This gives the protein CASSMRGDQETQYF.